This T cell receptor (beta chain) was sequenced during a study of T cell responses to AZD1222 COVID-19 vaccine. Study-wide results and limits: Vaccine-associated CD4 TCRs spanned spike, dominant at 160-218 and 743-854.

Using immunoSEQ multiplex PCR, the repertoire was profiled, and TCRdb retains in-frame clones only, with some absent. In the table there are around 130,000 clones, approximately 83% of which are singletons. Germline V gene sequence: CDR1 SQVTM, CDR2 ANQGSEA. CDR3 length equals 14 residues. V was clipped by 4 bases and J by 1 base, with 13 bases between them. Ten or more counts support this clone. Its antigen is unknown. The starting material was peripheral blood, obtained on day 0 of AZD1222 vaccination. The source is an adult in good health. This chain joins TRBV29-1 and TRBJ1-1; D is perhaps TRBD1 (6 bases). The CDR3 nucleotides are TGCAGCGTTGTAGATACAGGGACGAACACTGAAGCTTTCTTT. Translation: CSVVDTGTNTEAFF.